One sample yielded the 20 T cell receptor beta chains listed below, sequenced in a study of blood T cell repertoires in COVID-19. This table comes from immunoSEQ multiplex PCR, and its TCRdb copy is limited to in-frame clones, with some not included. The repertoire holds about 200,000 clones, around 90% seen once, with around 0.85% in the top ten. The sequenced sample consisted of peripheral blood. These receptor sequences come from a man aged 60 to 69 with COVID-19, enrolled during active disease.

The rearrangement links TRBV29-1 to TRBJ2-1; TRBD2 matches at 8 bases. Losses at the gene ends were 6 bases for V and 3 bases for J; bases not matched to a gene: 10. The germline gives CDR1 SQVTM, CDR2 ANQGSEA. The CDR3 extends over 15 amino acids. The chain's CDR3 is CSVNTMGLVYNEQFF. The CDR3 coding sequence is TGCAGCGTGAACACAATGGGACTAGTCTACAATGAGCAGTTCTTC.

In regard to this clone: The junction shows a germline mismatch at one end, possibly a read error. The J gene is TRBJ2-4, the V gene TRBV7-9, with D possibly matching TRBD1 (5 bases). Germline-derived CDR1 and CDR2 are SEHNR and FQNEAQ (reference sequence). This CDR3 comprises 12 residues. In DNA, the CDR3 is TGTGCCAGCAGCTTAGCTGTACAGGAGCTCCGCTTC. Translated, it gives CASSLAVQELRF.

V usage is TRBV28 and J usage is TRBJ1-5; the D is unclear. The germline CDR1 and CDR2 sequences are MDHEN and SYDVKM. The length of the CDR3 is 12 residues. Trimming took off 6 bases at V and 0 bases at J, with 3 bases between the two ends. CDR3 coding DNA: TGTGCCAGCAGACTTAGCAATCAGCCCCAGCATTTT. Translated, it gives CASRLSNQPQHF.

The chain joins TRBV5-1 to TRBJ2-1; 9 bases line up with TRBD1. Per the germline V gene, CDR1 is SGHRS and CDR2 is YFSETQ. The CDR3 covers 15 residues. Trimming removed 0 bases from V and 4 bases from J; junction bases left unmatched: 2. The CDR3 region has the DNA TGCGCCAGCAGCTTGGAACAGGGGGCTTACAATGAGCAGTTCTTC. Its protein is CASSLEQGAYNEQFF.

This clone was seen only a few times. The rearrangement joins TRBV6-5 to TRBJ1-3, with TRBD1 matching 7 bases. This CDR3 has 15 residues. Germline CDR1 MNHEY, CDR2 SVGAGI. The ends lost 6 bases at V and 4 bases at J; junction bases unmatched: 9. CDR3 in DNA: TGTGCCAGCAGACCAGTCCGGGACAGCGGAAACACCATATATTTT. Translated, it gives CASRPVRDSGNTIYF.

This sequence joins TRBV14 and TRBJ2-3, with 7 bases aligning to TRBD1. The germline V gene has CDR1 SGHDN and CDR2 FVKESK. J was trimmed by 0 bases and V by 4 bases; bases with no gene match: 13. CDR3 length: 18 amino acids. CDR3 sequence: CASSPLRQGPSSTDTQYF. The CDR3 nucleotides read TGTGCCAGCAGCCCGCTCCGACAGGGCCCCTCTAGCACAGATACGCAGTATTTT.

The chain carries TRBV12-3 or TRBV12-4 and TRBJ2-7, with D tentatively TRBD2 (6 bases). Trimming pared 5 bases from V and 5 bases from J, leaving 13 bases between. This CDR3 is 13 amino acids long. The CDR3 sequence is CASSPSSVHEQYF. CDR3 DNA sequence: TGTGCCAGCAGTCCCTCTAGCGTCCACGAGCAGTACTTC.

The rearrangement links TRBV5-1 to TRBJ1-5, with D uncertain. Trimming shortened V by 0 bases and J by 3 bases, and 10 bases separated the two germline ends. CDR3 length: 15 residues. Germline V CDR1 and CDR2: SGHRS, YFSETQ. CDR3 amino acids: CASSLAPGFNQPQHF. The CDR3 DNA reads TGCGCCAGCAGCTTGGCACCGGGGTTCAATCAGCCCCAGCATTTT. The full variable domain, its missing parts supplied by reference TRBV5-1 and TRBJ1-5, is KAGVTQTPRYLIKTRGQQVTLSCSPISGHRSVSWYQQTPGQGLQFLFEYFSETQRNKGNFPGRFSGRQFSNSRSEMNVSTLELGDSALYLCASSLAPGFNQPQHFGDGTRLSIL.

The chain carries TRBV7-9 and TRBJ2-7, with D maybe TRBD1 (6 bases). The CDR3 length is 15 residues. Trimming shortened V by 6 bases and J by 2 bases, and 17 bases separated the two germline ends. Germline assignment: CDR1 SEHNR and CDR2 FQNEAQ (reference sequence). CDR3 residues: CASSYATGTAYEQYF. The CDR3 nucleotides read TGTGCCAGCAGTTACGCTACAGGGACGGCCTACGAGCAGTACTTC.

The CDR3 region is CASSDSGSEFF. The CDR3 nucleotides are TGTGCCAGCAGCGACAGCGGGAGTGAGTTCTTC. The chain recombines TRBV3-1 (or the pseudogene TRBV3-2) with TRBJ2-1; TRBD2 aligns across 8 bases. Germline lookup yields CDR1 LGHDT and CDR2 YNNKEL (reference sequence). V shed 5 bases and J 14 bases; nucleotides not matched to a gene: 5. The CDR3 totals 11 residues.

DNA for the CDR3: TGTGCCAGCAGTTCGAGCGGGAAAGAGACCCAGTACTTC. It translates to CASSSSGKETQYF. The chain uses TRBV12-3 or TRBV12-4 and TRBJ2-5; TRBD2 matches 7 bases. V shed 4 bases and J 3 bases; nucleotides not matched to a gene: 2. The CDR3 has 13 residues.

The chain couples TRBV18 to TRBJ2-7; no definite D call. Trimming removed 4 bases from V and 0 bases from J, with 10 bases in between. Germline-derived CDR1 and CDR2 are KGHSH and LQKENI. The CDR3 runs 14 residues. In DNA, the CDR3 is TGTGCCAGCTCACTGGCCCGAAGCTCCTACGAGCAGTACTTC. Translated, it gives CASSLARSSYEQYF.

The rearrangement uses TRBV27 and TRBJ1-3; D gene unclear. The germline V gene encodes CDR1 MNHEY and CDR2 SMNVEV (reference sequence). The CDR3 spans 11 residues. Trimming took 8 bases from V and 0 from J, leaving 2 bases between them. CDR3 amino acids: CASRSGNTIYF. The CDR3 coding sequence is TGTGCCAGCCGCTCTGGAAACACCATATATTTT.

This chain links TRBV28 with TRBJ2-7, with D perhaps TRBD1 (5 bases). Trimming left V 1 base short and J 5 bases short, with 15 bases between. Looked up from germline, CDR1 is MDHEN and CDR2 is SYDVKM. The CDR3 sequence is 15 residues long. The CDR3 DNA is TGTGCCAGCAGTTTATTAGGTCAGGGTAGGGACGAGCAGTACTTC. It encodes CASSLLGQGRDEQYF.

V usage is TRBV5-4 and J usage is TRBJ1-3, with a possible D match to TRBD1 (6 bases). V was clipped by 4 bases and J by 0 bases, with 11 bases between them. Germline V CDR1 and CDR2: SGHNT, YYREEE (reference sequence). This CDR3 is 15 amino acids long. Written as DNA, the CDR3 is TGTGCCAGCAGCGAAGACAGGACCTCTGGAAACACCATATATTTT. It specifies CASSEDRTSGNTIYF.

In this sample, this clone turned up once. The chain joins TRBV14 to TRBJ1-1, with D perhaps TRBD1 (5 bases). V was trimmed by 0 bases and J by 4 bases, leaving 15 bases between them. The CDR3 is 16 residues long. Germline-derived CDR1 and CDR2 are SGHDN and FVKESK. CDR3 sequence: CASSQDWVVGVTEAFF. CDR3 coding DNA: TGTGCCAGCAGCCAAGATTGGGTTGTAGGGGTCACTGAAGCTTTCTTT.

This sequence joins TRBV2 and TRBJ1-2; D gene unclear. This CDR3 has 13 amino acids. Germline V gives CDR1 SNHLY, CDR2 FYNNEI. V was shortened by 4 bases and J by 6 bases, with 12 bases between the two germline ends. CDR3 DNA: TGTGCCAGCAGTGGGCAGGCCGTAAATGGCTACACCTTC. It is translated as CASSGQAVNGYTF.

The chain combines TRBV2 with TRBJ1-2, with a weak D call TRBD1 (6 bases). The CDR3 length is 13 residues. Trimming removed 6 bases at V and 5 bases at J, with 13 bases between. Per the germline V gene, CDR1 is SNHLY and CDR2 is FYNNEI. CDR3 region: CASRRTEGYGYTF. CDR3 nucleotide sequence: TGTGCCAGCAGGAGGACAGAGGGGTATGGCTACACCTTC.

The chain uses TRBV29-1 and TRBJ2-1; 8 bases fit TRBD2. This CDR3 is built from 14 residues. CDR1 and CDR2 (germline): SQVTM, ANQGSEA. Trimming cost V 6 bases and J 2 bases; bases outside gene matches: 6. The CDR3 DNA follows: TGCAGCGTAGTAGCGGGATCTACCTACAATGAGCAGTTCTTC. Translation gives CSVVAGSTYNEQFF.

The chain couples TRBV18 to TRBJ1-1; D not resolved. Germline loops: CDR1 KGHSH, CDR2 LQKENI. The CDR3 has 13 amino acids. V was pared by 3 bases and J by 2 bases, with 7 bases between. CDR3: CASSPAPNTEAFF. The CDR3 region has the DNA TGTGCCAGCTCACCGGCTCCCAACACTGAAGCTTTCTTT. Supplemented by reference TRBV18 and TRBJ1-1, the full variable domain reads NAGVMQNPRHLVRRRGQEARLRCSPMKGHSHVYWYRQLPEEGLKFMVYLQKENIIDESGMPKERFSAEFPKEGPSILRIQQVVRGDSAAYFCASSPAPNTEAFFGQGTRLTVV.